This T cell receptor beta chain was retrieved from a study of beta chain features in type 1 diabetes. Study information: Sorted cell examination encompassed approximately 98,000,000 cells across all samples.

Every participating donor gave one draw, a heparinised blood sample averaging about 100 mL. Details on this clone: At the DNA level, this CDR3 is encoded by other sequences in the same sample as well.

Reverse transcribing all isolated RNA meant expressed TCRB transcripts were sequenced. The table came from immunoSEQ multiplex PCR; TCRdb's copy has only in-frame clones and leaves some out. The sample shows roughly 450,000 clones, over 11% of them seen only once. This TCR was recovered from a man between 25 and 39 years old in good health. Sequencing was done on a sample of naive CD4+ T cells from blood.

As DNA, the CDR3 is TGTGCCAGCAGCGCGACTAGCGGTACAGATACGCAGTATTTT. Protein product: CASSATSGTDTQYF. The rearrangement joins TRBV9 to TRBJ2-3; TRBD2 matches at 9 bases. V lost 3 bases and J lost 3; bases outside the gene matches: 2. The CDR3 runs to 14 residues. The V gene's germline CDR1 is SGDLS and CDR2 YYNGEE.